The 18 T cell receptor beta chains presented below share a single source sample, sequenced in a study of preoperative IRX-2 immunotherapy in early breast cancer. Sequenced by immunoSEQ multiplex PCR; TCRdb stores in-frame clones only, minus some. The sample contains fewer than 600 clones, about 80% of which appear only once. Treatment noted: preoperative locoregional IRX-2 cytokine immunotherapy. The sequences come from tumor tissue, collected after IRX-2 immunotherapy. The receptors shown here come from a human donor with breast cancer.

The chain couples TRBV15 to TRBJ2-1; the D gene is possibly TRBD2 (5 bases). This CDR3 is 14 amino acids long. V was shortened by 0 bases and J by 10 bases, with 13 bases between the two germline ends. Germline V gives CDR1 LNHNV, CDR2 YYDKDF (reference sequence). CDR3 residues: CATSRDTRSDEQFF. The CDR3 nucleotides are TGTGCCACCAGCAGAGATACTAGATCTGACGAGCAGTTCTTC. The whole variable domain, remainder taken from reference TRBV15 and TRBJ2-1, is DAMVIQNPRYQVTQFGKPVTLSCSQTLNHNVMYWYQQKSSQAPKLLFHYYDKDFNNEADTPDNFQSRRPNTSFCFLDIRSPGLGDTAMYLCATSRDTRSDEQFFGPGTRLTVL.

The chain has TRBV5-1 and TRBJ1-4; 7 nucleotides align to TRBD1. After removal of 4 bases from V and 8 bases from J, the junction contained 14 bases not matched to a gene. CDR1 is SGHRS, CDR2 YFSETQ, per germline. This CDR3 region has 16 residues. The CDR3 region has the DNA TGCGCCAGCAGCCAAGGACAGGCCCTGGTGATGGAAAAACTGTTTTTT. It translates to CASSQGQALVMEKLFF.

This chain uses TRBV19 with TRBJ2-5, with 8 bases fitting TRBD2. Germline V gives CDR1 LNHDA, CDR2 SQIVND (reference sequence). CDR3 length equals 15 residues. The J segment lost 4 bases and the V segment lost 3 bases, leaving 7 bases of the junction unmatched. Written as DNA, the CDR3 is TGTGCCAGTAGTATCCCGGGAGGGGCGCGAGAGACCCAGTACTTC. Amino acid sequence: CASSIPGGARETQYF.

The J gene is TRBJ2-2, the V gene TRBV11-3, with unresolved D. This CDR3 has 14 amino acids. V was cut by 5 bases and J by 5 bases, with 12 bases left in between. Germline V gene sequence: CDR1 SGHNT, CDR2 YENEEA. The CDR3 here is CASSETRATGELFF. CDR3 coding DNA: TGTGCCAGCAGCGAAACAAGGGCGACCGGGGAGCTGTTTTTT.

The rearrangement uses TRBV28 and TRBJ2-7; D possibly corresponds to TRBD1 (6 bases). CDR3 size: 15 residues. The germline V gene encodes CDR1 MDHEN and CDR2 SYDVKM. The V gene lost 7 bases and the J gene lost 5 bases, with 21 bases spanning the gap. The CDR3 spells CASTIGGLGADEQYF. CDR3 sequence (DNA): TGTGCCAGCACCATAGGGGGTCTAGGTGCGGACGAGCAGTACTTC.

The gene calls are TRBV12-5 and TRBJ1-4; maybe TRBD1 (5 bases). CDR1 is LGHNT, CDR2 FRNRAP, per germline. This CDR3 contains 12 residues. CDR3 coding DNA: TGTGCCAGCACCAGAAGGGGTGAAAAACTGTTTTTT. It is translated as CASTRRGEKLFF.

The chain links TRBV22-1 to TRBJ2-1; the table assigns TRBD2, which was not confirmed against the DNA. TRBV22-1 is described as a pseudogene. The CDR3 has 15 residues. The DNA of the CDR3 is TGTGCCAGCAGTGCCCTAGCGGGAGGGATATTCGGGCAGTTCTTC. It specifies CASSALAGGIFGQFF.

The CDR3 DNA reads as TGTGCCACACAAAGCGGGCCTAGCACAGATACGCAGTATTTT. It translates to CATQSGPSTDTQYF. The gene calls are TRBV12-2 and TRBJ2-3; TRBD2, as called in the table, went unchecked against the DNA. TRBV12-2 is a known pseudogene. The CDR3 is 14 residues long.

This clone occurred once. The rearrangement uses TRBV11-3 and TRBJ2-1; the D gene is possibly TRBD2 (5 bases). CDR3 length: 15 residues. Germline lookup yields CDR1 SGHNT and CDR2 YENEEA. Trimming stripped 0 bases from V and 2 bases from J, with 8 bases between. The chain's CDR3 is CASSLESGTYNEQFF. The CDR3 region has the DNA TGTGCCAGCAGCTTAGAGTCGGGGACCTACAATGAGCAGTTCTTC.

The rearrangement uses TRBV28 and TRBJ1-2; TRBD1 matches at 7 bases. V lost 5 bases, J lost 4 bases, and 4 bases stayed unmatched. Germline loops: CDR1 MDHEN, CDR2 SYDVKM. This CDR3 is 13 amino acids long. The CDR3 DNA follows: TGTGCCAGCAGTCCAGACAGGGTCTATGGCTACACCTTC. It translates to CASSPDRVYGYTF.

This clone rates as hyperexpanded (1% or more). This chain connects TRBV11-3 to TRBJ1-2; D is undetermined. Trimming cost V 5 bases and J 2 bases, with 12 bases left between them. Germline V gene data show CDR1 as SGHNT and CDR2 as YENEEA. The CDR3 spans 14 residues. CDR3 sequence (DNA): TGTGCCAGCAGCCCCGAGGGAAGGAACTATGGCTACACCTTC. The encoded protein is CASSPEGRNYGYTF.

The genes are TRBV18 and TRBJ1-6; TRBD1 matches at 7 bases. V was clipped by 8 bases and J by 6 bases; unmatched bases: 13. The CDR3 is 16 amino acids. Germline CDR1 reads KGHSH; CDR2 reads LQKENI. The CDR3 DNA reads as TGTGCCAGCGCCGGACTTCCGGGACAGTTTAATTCACCCCTCCACTTT. It specifies CASAGLPGQFNSPLHF.

The chain couples TRBV6-8 to TRBJ1-1, with D possibly TRBD1 on 6 matching bases. CDR1 and CDR2 (germline): MNHGY, SAAAGT. The CDR3 is 13 residues long. The V end was cut by 8 bases, the J end by 3 bases, with 13 bases between. The DNA of the CDR3 is TGTGCCAGCGAAGTTAACAGGGACACTGAAGCTTTCTTT. Protein: CASEVNRDTEAFF.

The chain recombines TRBV30 with TRBJ2-7; D remains ambiguous. Germline V gene sequence: CDR1 GTSNPN, CDR2 SVGIG (reference sequence). The germline V and J ends were trimmed by 2 bases and 2 bases, with 7 bases remaining between them. The CDR3 is made up of 12 amino acids. The CDR3, as DNA: TGTGCCTGGAGTTACCAAACCTACGAGCAGTACTTC. Translated: CAWSYQTYEQYF.

The gene calls are TRBV7-1 and TRBJ2-3; 10 bases match TRBD1. TRBV7-1 is recorded as an ORF, its role being uncertain. V lost 5 bases, J lost 0 bases, and 5 bases stayed unmatched. This CDR3 spans 16 amino acids. DNA of the CDR3: TGTGCCAGCAGCCGCGGGACAGGGGCGAGCACAGATACGCAGTATTTT. Encoded protein: CASSRGTGASTDTQYF.

This rearrangement joins TRBV19 to TRBJ1-3; TRBD1 is a possible D gene (5 bases). The CDR3 consists of 15 residues. Germline V lookup: CDR1 LNHDA, CDR2 SQIVND (reference sequence). V lost 5 bases and J lost 0, with 11 bases in between. The CDR3: CASSADSASGNTIYF. CDR3 DNA: TGTGCCAGTAGTGCCGACAGTGCCTCTGGAAACACCATATATTTT.

The V gene is TRBV5-1, the J gene TRBJ1-1; D not resolved. Trimming shortened V by 0 bases and J by 2 bases, and 11 bases separated the two germline ends. In germline, CDR1 is SGHRS, CDR2 YFSETQ. The CDR3 totals 15 residues. CDR3 sequence (DNA): TGCGCCAGCAGCTTGGATGGGTCGGTCAACACTGAAGCTTTCTTT. This sequence encodes CASSLDGSVNTEAFF.

The rearrangement uses TRBV9 and TRBJ2-3; 9 positions match TRBD1. V lost 5 bases to trimming and J lost 5 bases; unmatched junction nucleotides: 9. The CDR3 totals 15 residues. Germline CDR1 and CDR2: SGDLS and YYNGEE. The CDR3 spells CASSVLDRGLDTQYF. CDR3 DNA: TGTGCCAGCAGTGTGTTGGACAGGGGACTAGATACGCAGTATTTT.